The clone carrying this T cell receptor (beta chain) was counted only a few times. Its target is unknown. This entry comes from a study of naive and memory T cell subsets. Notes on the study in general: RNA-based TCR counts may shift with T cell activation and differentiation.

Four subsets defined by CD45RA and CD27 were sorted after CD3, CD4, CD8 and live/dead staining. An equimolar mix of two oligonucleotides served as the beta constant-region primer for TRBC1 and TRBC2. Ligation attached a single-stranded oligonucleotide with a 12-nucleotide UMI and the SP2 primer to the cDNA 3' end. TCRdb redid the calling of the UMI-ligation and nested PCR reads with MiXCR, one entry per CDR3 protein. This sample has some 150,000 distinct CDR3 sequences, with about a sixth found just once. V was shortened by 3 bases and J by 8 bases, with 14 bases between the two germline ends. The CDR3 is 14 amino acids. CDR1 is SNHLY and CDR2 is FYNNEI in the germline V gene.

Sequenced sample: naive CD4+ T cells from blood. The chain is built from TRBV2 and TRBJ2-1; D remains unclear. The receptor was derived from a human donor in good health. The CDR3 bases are TGTGCCAGCAGTGACTCCCGCGCCCGGGATGAGCAGTTCTTC. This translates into CASSDSRARDEQFF.